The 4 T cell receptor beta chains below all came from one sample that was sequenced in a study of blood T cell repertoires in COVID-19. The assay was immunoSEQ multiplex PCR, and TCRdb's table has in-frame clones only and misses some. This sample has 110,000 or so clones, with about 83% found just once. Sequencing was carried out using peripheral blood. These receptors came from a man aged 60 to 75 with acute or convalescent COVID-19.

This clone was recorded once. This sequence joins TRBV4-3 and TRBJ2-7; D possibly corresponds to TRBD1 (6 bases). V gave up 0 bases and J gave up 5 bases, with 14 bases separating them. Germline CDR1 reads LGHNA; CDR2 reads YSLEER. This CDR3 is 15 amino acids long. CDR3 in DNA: TGCGCCAGCAGCCAAGATCCGGGGACAAGAAACGAGCAGTACTTC. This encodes CASSQDPGTRNEQYF.

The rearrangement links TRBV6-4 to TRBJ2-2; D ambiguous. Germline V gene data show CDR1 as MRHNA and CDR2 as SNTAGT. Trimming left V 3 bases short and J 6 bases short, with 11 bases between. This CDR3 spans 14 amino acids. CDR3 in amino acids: CASSESAQAGELFF. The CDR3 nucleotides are TGTGCCAGCAGTGAGTCGGCTCAGGCCGGGGAGCTGTTTTTT.

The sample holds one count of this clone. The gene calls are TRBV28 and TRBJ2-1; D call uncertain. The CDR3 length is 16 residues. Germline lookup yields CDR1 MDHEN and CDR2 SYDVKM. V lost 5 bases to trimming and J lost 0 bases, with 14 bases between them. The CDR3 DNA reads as TGTGCCAGCAGTAAACCAAGCGTCAGCTCCTACAATGAGCAGTTCTTC. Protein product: CASSKPSVSSYNEQFF. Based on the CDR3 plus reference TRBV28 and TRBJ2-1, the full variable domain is DVKVTQSSRYLVKRTGEKVFLECVQDMDHENMFWYRQDPGLGLRLIYFSYDVKMKEKGDIPEGYSVSREKKERFSLILESASTNQTSMYLCASSKPSVSSYNEQFFGPGTRLTVL.

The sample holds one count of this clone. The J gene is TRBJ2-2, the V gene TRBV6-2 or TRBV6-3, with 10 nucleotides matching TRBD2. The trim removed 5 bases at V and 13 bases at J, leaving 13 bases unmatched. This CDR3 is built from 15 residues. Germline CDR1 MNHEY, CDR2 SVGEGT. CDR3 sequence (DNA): TGTGCCAGCAGTCCAATTATAGCGGGAGGCCCCTGGCTGTTTTTT. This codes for CASSPIIAGGPWLFF.